The rows below give T cell receptor beta chains drawn from one sample of a study of T cell repertoires in cytomegalovirus infection. TCRdb recomputed calls from the reads with MiXCR, one row per CDR3 protein. The sample includes under 850,000 distinct CDR3 sequences, roughly 36% seen only once; the top ten take more than 2.5%. Sequencing was carried out using PBMCs. These receptors came from a human donor in good health (CMV status not recorded). Some clones in this sample may be carry-over from other donors' samples. Both conserved end residues are part of each CDR3. Fields, in order: clone size, J gene, D gene, V gene, CDR3 protein, CDR3 DNA. The D gene is left open where the match is weak. Clone size, where shown, is once, few, many, or a class for clones that have expanded.

abundance: NA
j_gene: TRBJ2-1
d_gene: TRBD2
v_gene: TRBV7-2
CDR3aa: CASSSRLAGNRDEQFF
CDR3nt: TGTGCCAGCAGCTCGCGACTAGCGGGAAACAGAGATGAGCAGTTCTTC

abundance: many
j_gene: TRBJ2-2
d_gene: TRBD2
v_gene: TRBV7-8
CDR3aa: CASSKRGTSGGLVGELFF
CDR3nt: TGTGCCAGCAGCAAACGGGGGACTAGCGGGGGCCTTGTTGGGGAGCTGTTTTTT

abundance: NA
j_gene: TRBJ1-1
d_gene: TRBD1
v_gene: TRBV4-1
CDR3aa: CASSQEVGTATEAFF
CDR3nt: TGCGCCAGCAGCCAGGAAGTCGGGACAGCGACTGAAGCTTTCTTT

abundance: many
j_gene: TRBJ1-1
d_gene: NA
v_gene: TRBV7-2
CDR3aa: CASSLGFSRVQTEAFF
CDR3nt: TGTGCCAGCAGCTTAGGCTTTTCGAGGGTTCAAACTGAAGCTTTCTTT

abundance: few
j_gene: TRBJ2-7
d_gene: NA
v_gene: TRBV5-4
CDR3aa: CASSFETNPPYEQYF
CDR3nt: TGTGCCAGCAGCTTTGAAACCAACCCACCCTACGAGCAGTACTTC

abundance: NA
j_gene: TRBJ1-1
d_gene: NA
v_gene: TRBV28
CDR3aa: CASSFLDSESAEAFF
CDR3nt: TGTGCCAGCAGTTTCCTGGACAGTGAAAGCGCTGAAGCTTTCTTT

abundance: NA
j_gene: TRBJ2-7
d_gene: NA
v_gene: TRBV6-1
CDR3aa: CASSEALPGEYEQYF
CDR3nt: TGTGCCAGCAGTGAAGCGCTTCCAGGGGAGTACGAGCAGTACTTC

abundance: NA
j_gene: TRBJ1-6
d_gene: NA
v_gene: TRBV6-6
CDR3aa: CATSAWGENSPLHF
CDR3nt: TGTGCCACCTCCGCTTGGGGAGAGAATTCACCCCTCCACTTT

abundance: many
j_gene: TRBJ2-7
d_gene: NA
v_gene: TRBV7-2
CDR3aa: CASSPRGPSSYEQYF
CDR3nt: TGTGCCAGCAGCCCCCGGGGCCCGAGCTCCTACGAGCAGTACTTC

abundance: few
j_gene: TRBJ2-7
d_gene: TRBD2
v_gene: TRBV4-2
CDR3aa: CASSQDPLAGASSYEQYF
CDR3nt: TGTGCCAGCAGCCAAGATCCCCTAGCGGGGGCGAGCTCCTACGAGCAGTACTTC

abundance: once
j_gene: TRBJ2-1
d_gene: TRBD2
v_gene: TRBV7-6
CDR3aa: CASSAGTSGLEEQVF
CDR3nt: TGTGCTAGCAGTGCCGGGACTAGCGGATTGGAAGAGCAGGTCTTC

abundance: few
j_gene: TRBJ1-3
d_gene: NA
v_gene: TRBV4-1
CDR3aa: CASSHADRRSGNTIYF
CDR3nt: TGCGCCAGCAGCCATGCCGACAGGCGCTCTGGAAACACCATATATTTT

abundance: NA
j_gene: TRBJ2-5
d_gene: TRBD1
v_gene: TRBV19
CDR3aa: CASRADRVKETQYF
CDR3nt: TGTGCCAGTAGGGCGGACAGGGTCAAAGAGACCCAGTACTTC

abundance: NA
j_gene: TRBJ1-6
d_gene: NA
v_gene: TRBV27
CDR3aa: CASSLSRGVAGSPLHF
CDR3nt: TGTGCCAGCAGTTTATCGAGGGGCGTGGCGGGTTCACCCCTCCACTTT

abundance: many
j_gene: TRBJ2-5
d_gene: NA
v_gene: TRBV7-9
CDR3aa: CASSLGGTGETQYF
CDR3nt: TGTGCCAGCAGCTTAGGTGGGACTGGGGAGACCCAGTACTTC

abundance: NA
j_gene: TRBJ2-7
d_gene: NA
v_gene: TRBV11-2
CDR3aa: CASSLSGEWQYF
CDR3nt: TGTGCCAGCAGCTTATCTGGGGAGTGGCAGTACTTC

abundance: NA
j_gene: TRBJ1-1
d_gene: NA
v_gene: TRBV7-2
CDR3aa: CASSWDRPGNTEAFF
CDR3nt: TGTGCCAGCAGCTGGGACCGCCCTGGGAACACTGAAGCTTTCTTT

abundance: NA
j_gene: TRBJ2-3
d_gene: NA
v_gene: TRBV15
CDR3aa: CATSRAGSRDTQYF
CDR3nt: TGTGCCACCAGCAGAGCGGGGAGCAGAGATACGCAGTATTTT

abundance: few
j_gene: TRBJ2-5
d_gene: TRBD2
v_gene: TRBV7-9
CDR3aa: CASSLVREGLETQYF
CDR3nt: TGTGCCAGCAGCTTAGTACGGGAGGGCCTCGAGACCCAGTACTTC

abundance: NA
j_gene: TRBJ1-1
d_gene: NA
v_gene: TRBV7-2
CDR3aa: CASSPDSALRAFF
CDR3nt: TGTGCCAGCAGCCCCGACTCAGCACTAAGAGCTTTCTTT

abundance: many
j_gene: TRBJ2-1
d_gene: NA
v_gene: TRBV7-2
CDR3aa: CASRRRGTSYNEQFF
CDR3nt: TGTGCCAGCAGACGCCGCGGGACATCCTACAATGAGCAGTTCTTC

abundance: NA
j_gene: TRBJ1-4
d_gene: NA
v_gene: TRBV27
CDR3aa: CASRPQTLDGEKLFF
CDR3nt: TGTGCCAGCAGACCCCAGACACTGGATGGGGAAAAACTGTTTTTT

abundance: few
j_gene: TRBJ2-5
d_gene: TRBD2
v_gene: TRBV7-6
CDR3aa: CASSPIPSGREETQYF
CDR3nt: TGTGCCAGCAGCCCCATTCCTAGCGGGAGAGAAGAGACCCAGTACTTC

abundance: once
j_gene: TRBJ1-1
d_gene: NA
v_gene: TRBV6-1
CDR3aa: CASSRGLTLNTEAFF
CDR3nt: TGTGCCAGCAGTCGTGGACTGACTCTGAACACTGAAGCTTTCTTT

abundance: NA
j_gene: TRBJ1-2
d_gene: NA
v_gene: TRBV20-1
CDR3aa: CSASSSGHYGYTF
CDR3nt: TGCAGTGCTAGTAGTTCCGGACACTATGGCTACACCTTC

abundance: many
j_gene: TRBJ1-5
d_gene: NA
v_gene: TRBV5-1
CDR3aa: CASSPDSSNQPQHF
CDR3nt: TGTGCCAGCAGCCCCGACAGTAGCAATCAGCCCCAGCATTTT

abundance: many
j_gene: TRBJ1-5
d_gene: NA
v_gene: TRBV2
CDR3aa: CASRMTFGGGSNQPQHF
CDR3nt: TGTGCCAGCAGGATGACCTTCGGGGGCGGGAGCAATCAGCCCCAGCATTTT

abundance: NA
j_gene: TRBJ2-5
d_gene: NA
v_gene: TRBV12-3/TRBV12-4
CDR3aa: CASSFGGIETQYF
CDR3nt: TGTGCCAGCAGTTTTGGCGGGATAGAGACCCAGTACTTC

abundance: few
j_gene: TRBJ2-3
d_gene: TRBD2
v_gene: TRBV19
CDR3aa: CASSIRGLAGVGDTQYF
CDR3nt: TGTGCCAGTAGTATCCGGGGACTAGCGGGAGTTGGAGATACGCAGTATTTT

abundance: many
j_gene: TRBJ1-2
d_gene: TRBD1
v_gene: TRBV5-1
CDR3aa: CASSFGTGDYGYTF
CDR3nt: TGTGCCAGCAGTTTTGGGACAGGGGACTATGGCTACACCTTC

abundance: many
j_gene: TRBJ2-1
d_gene: NA
v_gene: TRBV7-2
CDR3aa: CASNEERHNEQFF
CDR3nt: TGTGCCAGCAACGAGGAACGACACAATGAGCAGTTCTTC

abundance: NA
j_gene: TRBJ2-5
d_gene: NA
v_gene: TRBV20-1
CDR3aa: CSARVPGQRETQYF
CDR3nt: TGCAGTGCTAGAGTGCCAGGACAAAGGGAGACCCAGTACTTC

abundance: NA
j_gene: TRBJ1-5
d_gene: NA
v_gene: TRBV11-2
CDR3aa: CASSLFVDQPQHF
CDR3nt: TGTGCCAGCAGCTTATTTGTGGATCAGCCCCAGCATTTT

abundance: few
j_gene: TRBJ2-7
d_gene: NA
v_gene: TRBV6-1
CDR3aa: CASRHGTLISYEQYF
CDR3nt: TGTGCCAGCAGGCACGGGACACTAATCTCCTACGAGCAGTACTTC

abundance: NA
j_gene: TRBJ2-3
d_gene: TRBD1
v_gene: TRBV7-8
CDR3aa: CASSPARTGRFDTQYF
CDR3nt: TGTGCCAGCAGCCCCGCTCGGACAGGGAGGTTCGATACGCAGTATTTT

abundance: NA
j_gene: TRBJ2-1
d_gene: TRBD1
v_gene: TRBV2
CDR3aa: CASRPPGQVPNEQFF
CDR3nt: TGTGCCAGCAGGCCCCCGGGACAGGTCCCCAATGAGCAGTTCTTC

abundance: few
j_gene: TRBJ1-1
d_gene: TRBD1
v_gene: TRBV7-2
CDR3aa: CASSFFPGQANTEAFF
CDR3nt: TGTGCCAGCAGCTTTTTTCCGGGACAGGCGAACACTGAAGCTTTCTTT

abundance: many
j_gene: TRBJ1-3
d_gene: NA
v_gene: TRBV28
CDR3aa: CASLGRGTGNTIYF
CDR3nt: TGTGCCAGCCTTGGAAGGGGTACGGGAAACACCATATATTTT

abundance: once
j_gene: TRBJ1-3
d_gene: NA
v_gene: TRBV25-1
CDR3aa: CASSESLTGTNLNSSGNTIYF
CDR3nt: TGTGCCAGCAGTGAATCCCTAACCGGGACAAACCTCAATTCCTCTGGAAACACCATATATTTT

abundance: NA
j_gene: TRBJ1-4
d_gene: TRBD1
v_gene: TRBV7-6
CDR3aa: CASSSSGQGATNEKLFF
CDR3nt: TGTGCCAGCAGCTCCTCGGGACAGGGTGCAACTAATGAAAAACTGTTTTTT

abundance: once
j_gene: TRBJ1-4
d_gene: TRBD1
v_gene: TRBV5-1
CDR3aa: CASSLGDSGHEKLFF
CDR3nt: TGCGCCAGCAGCTTGGGGGACAGCGGGCATGAAAAACTGTTTTTT

abundance: NA
j_gene: TRBJ1-1
d_gene: NA
v_gene: TRBV4-1
CDR3aa: CASSQKALYITEAFF
CDR3nt: TGCGCCAGCAGCCAAAAAGCACTTTACATCACTGAAGCTTTCTTT

abundance: NA
j_gene: TRBJ2-2
d_gene: NA
v_gene: TRBV19
CDR3aa: CASFEEGRAIPNSNTGELFF
CDR3nt: TGTGCCAGTTTCGAAGAGGGCCGGGCCATCCCCAATTCGAACACCGGGGAGCTGTTTTTT

abundance: NA
j_gene: TRBJ1-5
d_gene: NA
v_gene: TRBV28
CDR3aa: CASSLWPQHF
CDR3nt: TGTGCCAGCAGTTTATGGCCCCAGCATTTT

abundance: NA
j_gene: TRBJ2-3
d_gene: TRBD2
v_gene: TRBV28
CDR3aa: CASSPRIGTSGGTDTQYF
CDR3nt: TGTGCCAGCAGTCCCCGGATCGGGACTAGCGGAGGCACAGATACGCAGTATTTT

abundance: NA
j_gene: TRBJ1-2
d_gene: NA
v_gene: TRBV4-3
CDR3aa: CASSQGPRRYGYTF
CDR3nt: TGCGCCAGCAGCCAAGGTCCCAGGCGGTATGGCTACACCTTC

abundance: NA
j_gene: TRBJ2-1
d_gene: NA
v_gene: TRBV6-2/TRBV6-3
CDR3aa: CASSELGEQFF
CDR3nt: TGTGCCAGCAGCGAACTCGGGGAGCAGTTCTTC

abundance: few
j_gene: TRBJ1-2
d_gene: NA
v_gene: TRBV12-3/TRBV12-4
CDR3aa: CASRRTNYGYTF
CDR3nt: TGTGCCTCCAGGAGGACTAACTATGGCTACACCTTC

abundance: NA
j_gene: TRBJ2-7
d_gene: NA
v_gene: TRBV29-1
CDR3aa: CSVVYASSYEQYF
CDR3nt: TGCAGCGTTGTCTACGCGAGCTCCTACGAGCAGTACTTC

abundance: NA
j_gene: TRBJ1-1
d_gene: NA
v_gene: TRBV12-3/TRBV12-4
CDR3aa: CASSLSPGPKAFF
CDR3nt: TGTGCCAGCAGTTTGTCCCCCGGGCCGAAAGCTTTCTTT

abundance: NA
j_gene: TRBJ2-1
d_gene: TRBD2
v_gene: TRBV4-2
CDR3aa: CASSQSVSGGLDEQFF
CDR3nt: TGTGCCAGCAGCCAATCGGTCTCGGGAGGGTTGGATGAGCAGTTCTTC